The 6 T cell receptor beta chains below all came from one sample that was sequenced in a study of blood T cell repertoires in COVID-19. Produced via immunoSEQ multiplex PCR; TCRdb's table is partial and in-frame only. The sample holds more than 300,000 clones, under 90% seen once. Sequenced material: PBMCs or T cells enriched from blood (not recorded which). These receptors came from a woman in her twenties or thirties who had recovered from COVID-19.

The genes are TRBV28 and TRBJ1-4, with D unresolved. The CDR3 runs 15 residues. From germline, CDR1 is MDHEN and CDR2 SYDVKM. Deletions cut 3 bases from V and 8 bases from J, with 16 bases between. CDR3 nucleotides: TGTGCCAGCAGTTTTTGGGCGCAGGAAGAGGAAAAACTGTTTTTT. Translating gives CASSFWAQEEEKLFF.

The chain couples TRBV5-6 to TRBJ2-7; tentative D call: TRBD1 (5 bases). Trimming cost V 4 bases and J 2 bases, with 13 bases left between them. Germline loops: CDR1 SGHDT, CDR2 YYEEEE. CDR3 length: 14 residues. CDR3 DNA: TGTGCCAGCAGCCCAAGGGCCAGGGCCTACGAGCAGTACTTC. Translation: CASSPRARAYEQYF. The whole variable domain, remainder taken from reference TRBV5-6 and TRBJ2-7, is DAGVTQSPTHLIKTRGQQVTLRCSPKSGHDTVSWYQQALGQGPQFIFQYYEEEERQRGNFPDRFSGHQFPNYSSELNVNALLLGDSALYLCASSPRARAYEQYFGPGTRLTVT.

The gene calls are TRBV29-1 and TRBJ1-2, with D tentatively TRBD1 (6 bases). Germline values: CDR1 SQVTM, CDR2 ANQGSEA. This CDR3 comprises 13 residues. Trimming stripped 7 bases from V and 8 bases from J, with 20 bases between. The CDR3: CSAEGQTVKGYTF. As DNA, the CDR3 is TGCAGCGCCGAAGGACAGACCGTAAAGGGCTACACCTTC. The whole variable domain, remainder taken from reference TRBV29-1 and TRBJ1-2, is SAVISQKPSRDICQRGTSLTIQCQVDSQVTMMFWYRQQPGQSLTLIATANQGSEATYESGFVIDKFPISRPNLTFSTLTVSNMSPEDSSIYLCSAEGQTVKGYTFGSGTRLTVV.

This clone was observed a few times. CDR3 loop: CATSRTLAGGHNEQFF. In nucleotides, the CDR3 is TGTGCCACCAGCAGGACTCTAGCGGGAGGTCACAATGAGCAGTTCTTC. The rearrangement links TRBV15 to TRBJ2-1; 11 bases fit TRBD2. Germline CDR1 and CDR2: LNHNV and YYDKDF (reference sequence). V shed 3 bases, J shed 5 bases, and the junction held 6 bases outside the gene matches. CDR3 length: 16 amino acids.

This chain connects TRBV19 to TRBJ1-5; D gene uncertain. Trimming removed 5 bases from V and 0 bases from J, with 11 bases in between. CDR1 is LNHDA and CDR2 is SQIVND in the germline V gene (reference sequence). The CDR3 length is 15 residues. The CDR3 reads CASSEHPNSNQPQHF. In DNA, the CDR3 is TGTGCCAGTAGTGAACATCCCAATAGCAATCAGCCCCAGCATTTT.

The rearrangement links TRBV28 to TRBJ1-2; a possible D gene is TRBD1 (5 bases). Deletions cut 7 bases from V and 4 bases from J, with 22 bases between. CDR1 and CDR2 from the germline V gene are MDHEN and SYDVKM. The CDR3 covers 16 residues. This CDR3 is CASKKRDFPSRYGYTF. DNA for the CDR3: TGTGCCAGCAAAAAAAGGGACTTCCCGTCCCGCTATGGCTACACCTTC.